The rows below give T cell receptor beta chains drawn from one sample of a study of blood T cells in healthy people across ages. In TCRdb, the 5' RACE reads were re-called with MiXCR into one record per CDR3 protein. This sample has about 2 million distinct CDR3 sequences, with about 50% found just once. Sequenced: blood. These receptors all come from a woman aged 40 to 50 in good health. Each CDR3 is given with its conserved first and last residue. Each record gives: V gene, J gene, CDR3 protein.

>TRBV6-5|TRBJ1-2
CASLTRWQDGYTF
>TRBV20-1|TRBJ2-3
CSAPPGTETGTDTQYF
>TRBV20-1|TRBJ1-5
CSAASRTRSNQPQHF
>TRBV25-1|TRBJ2-5
CASSMSQGARETQYF
>TRBV7-9|TRBJ2-4
CASSPRQGGKQYF
>TRBV28|TRBJ2-5
CASSIRFGETQYF
>TRBV6-1|TRBJ1-1
CASSDSDGNTEAFF
>TRBV5-5|TRBJ2-3
CASSLVDFRTDTQYF
>TRBV2|TRBJ2-5
CASIYRGGETQYF
>TRBV4-2|TRBJ2-7
CASSQYGGGSSYEQYF
>TRBV4-3|TRBJ2-5
CASSQIDRFGETQYF
>TRBV12-3/TRBV12-4|TRBJ2-5
CASRFGGSGETQYF
>TRBV28|TRBJ2-3
CATQAGRTDTQYF
>TRBV12-5|TRBJ2-1
CASEAGGPHNEQFF
>TRBV20-1|TRBJ2-7
CSARGLLGEAQYF
>TRBV15|TRBJ2-5
CATSSPPPNQETQYF
>TRBV20-1|TRBJ2-5
CSAKDLLQETQYF
>TRBV3-1|TRBJ2-5
CASSHSSGTVKTQYF
>TRBV29-1|TRBJ1-1
CSVYRPLNTEAFF
>TRBV6-2/TRBV6-3|TRBJ2-7
CASSSLRRTLTDEQYF
>TRBV7-9|TRBJ1-2
CASSFSQNGYTF
>TRBV9|TRBJ2-6
CASTLGPTGANVLTF
>TRBV29-1|TRBJ2-1
CSVFLNRDRTDNEQFF
>TRBV24-1|TRBJ2-1
CATIGRAGSRNEQFF